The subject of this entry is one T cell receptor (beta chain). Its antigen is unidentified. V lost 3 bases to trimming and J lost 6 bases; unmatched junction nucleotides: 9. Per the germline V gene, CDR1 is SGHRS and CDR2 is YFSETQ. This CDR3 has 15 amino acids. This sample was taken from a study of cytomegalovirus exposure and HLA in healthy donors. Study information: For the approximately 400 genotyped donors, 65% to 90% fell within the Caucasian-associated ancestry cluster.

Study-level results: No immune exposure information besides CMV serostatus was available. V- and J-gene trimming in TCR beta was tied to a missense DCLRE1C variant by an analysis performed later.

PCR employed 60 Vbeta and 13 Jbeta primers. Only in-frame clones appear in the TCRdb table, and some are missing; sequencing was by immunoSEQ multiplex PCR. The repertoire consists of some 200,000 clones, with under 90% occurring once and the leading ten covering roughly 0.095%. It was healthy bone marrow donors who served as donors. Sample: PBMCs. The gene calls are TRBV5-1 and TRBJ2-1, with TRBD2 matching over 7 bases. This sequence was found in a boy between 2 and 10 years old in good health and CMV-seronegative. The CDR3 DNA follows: TGCGCCAGCAGCTCCCTCGGGGGACTATCCAATGAGCAGTTCTTC. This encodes CASSSLGGLSNEQFF. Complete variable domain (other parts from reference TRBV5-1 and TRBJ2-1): KAGVTQTPRYLIKTRGQQVTLSCSPISGHRSVSWYQQTPGQGLQFLFEYFSETQRNKGNFPGRFSGRQFSNSRSEMNVSTLELGDSALYLCASSSLGGLSNEQFFGPGTRLTVL.